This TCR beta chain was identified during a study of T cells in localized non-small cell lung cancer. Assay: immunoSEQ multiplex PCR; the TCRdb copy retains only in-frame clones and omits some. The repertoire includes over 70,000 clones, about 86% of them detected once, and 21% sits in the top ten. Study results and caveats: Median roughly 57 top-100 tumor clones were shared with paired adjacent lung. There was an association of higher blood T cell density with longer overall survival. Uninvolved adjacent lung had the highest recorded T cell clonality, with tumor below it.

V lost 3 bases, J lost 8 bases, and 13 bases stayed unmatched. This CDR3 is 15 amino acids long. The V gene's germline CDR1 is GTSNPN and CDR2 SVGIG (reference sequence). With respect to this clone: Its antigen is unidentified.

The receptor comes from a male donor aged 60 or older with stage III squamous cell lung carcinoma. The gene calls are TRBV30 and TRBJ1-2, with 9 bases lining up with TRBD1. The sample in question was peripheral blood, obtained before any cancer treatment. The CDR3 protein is CAWSRIPGQGEGYTF. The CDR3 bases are TGTGCCTGGAGCCGAATTCCGGGACAGGGAGAAGGCTACACCTTC.